This TCR beta chain came from a study of T cells in Graves' hyperthyroidism and ophthalmopathy. Study observations and caveats: Blood held most thyroid clonotypes expanded above 0.001 frequency.

RNA transcripts served as the template for amplifying TCR beta CDR3 regions. HTBI primers were the set used in a first-round RT-PCR of the TCR CDR3. TCRdb reprocessed the multiplex PCR reads via MiXCR and lists one record per CDR3 protein. The sample has hundreds of thousands of distinct CDR3 sequences, about 45% seen once. Note on this clonotype: Its specificity is unknown.

The length of the CDR3 is 15 residues. From germline, CDR1 is SGHVS and CDR2 FNYEAQ. V shed 2 bases, J shed 4 bases, and the junction held 6 bases outside the gene matches. Every diagnosis used clinical symptoms, serum thyroxine and TRAb, thyroid ultrasound and orbital computed tomography. This TCR derives from an adult man with Graves' disease, either hyperthyroidism or ophthalmopathy (not recorded which). Material: peripheral blood or thyroid tissue (not recorded which). This chain joins TRBV7-6 and TRBJ2-7; 9 nucleotides agree with TRBD2. In nucleotides, the CDR3 is TGTGCCAGCAGCTTATCTCTGACTAGCGGATACGAGCAGTACTTC. This translates into CASSLSLTSGYEQYF.